The 30 T cell receptor beta chains given below trace back to one sample, sequenced in a study of OX40 agonist ivuxolimab in advanced cancers. Sequencing was performed with immunoSEQ multiplex PCR; in TCRdb, only in-frame clones are kept and a portion is missing. Of 45,000 to 55,000 clones in the sample, about 88% are singletons; the top ten hold around 1.6%. The input for sequencing was CD4+ or CD8+ T cells sorted from blood, taken in a trial of the OX40 agonist ivuxolimab. The receptors shown here come from an adult with an advanced solid tumor such as melanoma, head and neck, liver or kidney cancer.

This chain links TRBV5-4 with TRBJ2-7; D unresolved. Trimming cost V 4 bases and J 1 base, with 15 bases left between them. The CDR3 has 15 residues. Germline loops: CDR1 SGHNT, CDR2 YYREEE (reference sequence). The CDR3 spells CASSAQPGPSYEQYF. In nucleotides, the CDR3 is TGTGCCAGCAGCGCCCAACCGGGTCCTTCCTACGAGCAGTACTTC. The whole variable domain, filled in from reference TRBV5-4 and TRBJ2-7, reads ETGVTQSPTHLIKTRGQQVTLRCSSQSGHNTVSWYQQALGQGPQFIFQYYREEENGRGNFPPRFSGLQFPNYSSELNVNALELDDSALYLCASSAQPGPSYEQYFGPGTRLTVT.

The rearrangement uses TRBV28 and TRBJ2-3; 8 nucleotides match TRBD2. The CDR3 length is 14 residues. Germline V gene sequence: CDR1 MDHEN, CDR2 SYDVKM. V shed 8 bases and J 0 bases; nucleotides not matched to a gene: 4. The CDR3 loop is CASLTSASTDTQYF. CDR3 DNA: TGTGCCAGCTTGACTAGCGCTAGCACAGATACGCAGTATTTT.

The CDR3 is CASSPLAGVGDTQYF. The CDR3 nucleotides read TGTGCCAGCAGTCCTCTAGCGGGAGTAGGGGATACGCAGTATTTT. V usage is TRBV28 and J usage is TRBJ2-3; 10 bases are a match to TRBD2. The CDR3 loop spans 15 amino acids. The germline V gene has CDR1 MDHEN and CDR2 SYDVKM. Unmatched junction bases numbered 8, after V lost 5 bases and J lost 6 bases.

The chain uses TRBV7-9 and TRBJ2-5, with 11 bases matching TRBD1. This CDR3 contains 16 residues. Unmatched junction bases numbered 11, after V lost 7 bases and J lost 4 bases. Germline CDR1 SEHNR, CDR2 FQNEAQ (reference sequence). This CDR3 is CASTPGTGTGGETQYF. CDR3 nucleotide sequence: TGTGCCAGCACACCAGGGACCGGGACAGGGGGAGAGACCCAGTACTTC.

This clone was observed a few times. This chain joins TRBV9 and TRBJ1-2, with 9 bases matching TRBD1. CDR3 size: 15 residues. The ends lost 0 bases at V and 2 bases at J; junction bases unmatched: 2. CDR1 is SGDLS and CDR2 is YYNGEE in the germline V gene. The CDR3 DNA sequence: TGTGCCAGCAGCGTAGGTGACAGGGGGAACTATGGCTACACCTTC. The encoded protein is CASSVGDRGNYGYTF.

This chain links TRBV5-1 with TRBJ2-1, with 12 positions matching TRBD2. The CDR3 contains 15 residues. V shed 0 bases, J shed 9 bases, and the junction held 4 bases outside the gene matches. Germline CDR1 is SGHRS and CDR2 is YFSETQ. CDR3 region: CASSLASLAGGEQFF. CDR3 sequence (DNA): TGCGCCAGCAGCTTGGCCTCACTAGCGGGAGGTGAGCAGTTCTTC.

This rearrangement joins TRBV6-6 to TRBJ2-7; D gene uncertain. Germline V CDR1 and CDR2: MNHNY, SVGAGI (reference sequence). The CDR3 runs to 11 residues. V was shortened by 6 bases and J by 4 bases, with 7 bases between the two germline ends. CDR3 sequence (DNA): TGTGCCAGCAGCTACGAGTACGAGCAGTACTTC. This encodes CASSYEYEQYF.

Only one count was recorded for this clone. V and J are TRBV2 and TRBJ2-5; D possibly corresponds to TRBD2 (5 bases). Per the germline V gene, CDR1 is SNHLY and CDR2 is FYNNEI. V shed 8 bases and J shed 3 bases, with 7 bases lying between them. This CDR3 spans 11 amino acids. The DNA for the CDR3 is TGTGCCAGCGTGGGAGAAGAGACCCAGTACTTC. Its translation is CASVGEETQYF.

This chain connects TRBV19 to TRBJ2-1, with D tentatively TRBD2 (7 bases). Germline loops: CDR1 LNHDA, CDR2 SQIVND (reference sequence). The CDR3 covers 14 residues. Trimming removed 3 bases from V and 5 bases from J, with 11 bases in between. The CDR3, as DNA: TGTGCCAGTAGTATCAGCGGGACAAACAATGAGCAGTTCTTC. It codes for CASSISGTNNEQFF.

This sequence joins TRBV5-1 and TRBJ2-1, with D unresolved. Deletions cut 2 bases from V and 5 bases from J, with 11 bases between. This CDR3 region has 14 residues. In germline, CDR1 is SGHRS, CDR2 YFSETQ. CDR3 sequence: CASSFPGLNNEQFF. As DNA, the CDR3 is TGCGCCAGCAGCTTTCCCGGTCTCAACAATGAGCAGTTCTTC.

The rearrangement uses TRBV7-2 and TRBJ2-7; 7 bases are shared with TRBD1. V was pared by 5 bases and J by 12 bases, with 10 bases of the junction left unmatched. The CDR3 has 12 residues. Per the germline V gene, CDR1 is SGHTA and CDR2 is FQGNSA. The CDR3, as DNA: TGTGCCAGCAGCACCGGACAGGAGGTCATGTACTTC. It codes for CASSTGQEVMYF.

This chain uses TRBV19 with TRBJ2-1, with no clear D. Germline values: CDR1 LNHDA, CDR2 SQIVND (reference sequence). Deletions cut 0 bases from V and 5 bases from J, with 8 bases between. This CDR3 is built from 14 residues. The CDR3 reads CASSIDRQNNEQFF. CDR3 DNA: TGTGCCAGTAGTATAGACCGACAAAACAATGAGCAGTTCTTC.

This chain uses TRBV4-1 with TRBJ2-1, with 8 bases aligning to TRBD2. V was pared by 5 bases and J by 1 base, with 7 bases of the junction left unmatched. CDR1 is MGHRA, CDR2 YSYEKL, per germline. CDR3 length: 16 amino acids. The CDR3 is CASSSLAALSYNEQFF. CDR3 nucleotide sequence: TGCGCCAGCAGCTCACTAGCGGCGTTATCCTACAATGAGCAGTTCTTC.

The J gene is TRBJ2-2, the V gene TRBV11-3, with D tentatively TRBD2 (6 bases). The CDR3 has 12 residues. Germline CDR1 and CDR2: SGHNT and YENEEA. Trimming took off 8 bases at V and 3 bases at J, with 7 bases between the two ends. The CDR3 bases are TGTGCCAGCTCGGGGGACACCGGGGAGCTGTTTTTT. This codes for CASSGDTGELFF.

J is TRBJ2-1 and V is TRBV2; TRBD2 matches 10 bases. This CDR3 region has 20 residues. V was pared by 5 bases and J by 7 bases, with 23 bases of the junction left unmatched. The germline V gene encodes CDR1 SNHLY and CDR2 FYNNEI. CDR3 coding DNA: TGTGCCAGCAGTTCCTCTCGGACTAGCGGCCGGAGACGAGGAGGGAATGAGCAGTTCTTC. Protein: CASSSSRTSGRRRGGNEQFF.

The chain couples TRBV18 to TRBJ2-5, with TRBD1 identical over 7 bases. Germline-derived CDR1 and CDR2 are KGHSH and LQKENI. J gave up 2 bases and V 6 bases, and 15 bases lay outside the gene matches. The CDR3 has 17 residues. The CDR3 here is CASSDPPGTAYQETQYF. The CDR3 DNA sequence: TGTGCCAGCTCCGACCCACCCGGGACAGCTTATCAAGAGACCCAGTACTTC.

The J gene is TRBJ2-5, the V gene TRBV7-2; tentatively, D is TRBD1 (5 bases). Germline V gene data show CDR1 as SGHTA and CDR2 as FQGNSA. This CDR3 spans 14 amino acids. The V gene lost 5 bases and the J gene lost 4 bases, with 14 bases spanning the gap. The CDR3 DNA is TGTGCCAGCAGCCGCGACAGCTTCCCAGAGACCCAGTACTTC. This codes for CASSRDSFPETQYF.

This clone was found a few times. The chain recombines TRBV9 with TRBJ1-4, with D perhaps TRBD1 (5 bases). Deletions cut 3 bases from V and 4 bases from J, with 10 bases between. Germline values: CDR1 SGDLS, CDR2 YYNGEE. This CDR3 spans 14 amino acids. CDR3 DNA: TGTGCCAGCAGCGGAAACGGGGGTAATGAAAAACTGTTTTTT. Its translation is CASSGNGGNEKLFF.

The V call is TRBV19, the J call TRBJ2-5, with D maybe TRBD2 (6 bases). With 4 bases removed from V and 4 bases from J, the gap between germline ends came to 13 bases. This CDR3 has 14 residues. In germline, CDR1 is LNHDA, CDR2 SQIVND (reference sequence). The CDR3 protein is CASSTPRRGETQYF. CDR3 coding DNA: TGTGCCAGTAGTACCCCCCGGAGGGGAGAGACCCAGTACTTC.

V and J are TRBV5-1 and TRBJ2-7; 9 bases line up with TRBD2. CDR3 length: 15 amino acids. The trim removed 4 bases at V and 2 bases at J, leaving 7 bases unmatched. From germline, CDR1 is SGHRS and CDR2 YFSETQ. The CDR3: CASSPGLASTYEQYF. The CDR3 DNA reads as TGCGCCAGCAGCCCGGGACTAGCCTCTACCTACGAGCAGTACTTC.

V is TRBV28 and J is TRBJ1-2, with D unclear. Germline-derived CDR1 and CDR2 are MDHEN and SYDVKM. V lost 6 bases and J lost 5, with 10 bases in between. The CDR3 has 12 amino acids. CDR3 sequence reads: CASSSTTYGYTF. CDR3 sequence (DNA): TGTGCCAGCAGCTCGACTACTTATGGCTACACCTTC.

This clone has a handful of counts. The chain uses TRBV5-1 and TRBJ2-5, with 8 bases fitting TRBD1. This CDR3 contains 15 residues. Trimming at V came to 4 bases and at J to 5 bases, leaving 10 bases not matched to a gene. The germline gives CDR1 SGHRS, CDR2 YFSETQ. CDR3 region: CASSMGTGRRETQYF. Written as DNA, the CDR3 is TGCGCCAGCAGCATGGGGACAGGACGTAGGGAGACCCAGTACTTC.

The J gene is TRBJ2-7, the V gene TRBV7-2; D uncertain. The CDR3 sequence is 14 residues long. Trimming cost V 0 bases and J 5 bases, with 11 bases left between them. Looked up from germline, CDR1 is SGHTA and CDR2 is FQGNSA. Here the CDR3 DNA reads TGTGCCAGCAGCTTAGCCTCCCACCACCACGAGCAGTACTTC. It translates to CASSLASHHHEQYF.

To note about this clone: The same CDR3 is also encoded by other DNA sequences in this sample. V usage is TRBV27 and J usage is TRBJ2-5; TRBD2 agrees at 14 bases. Germline V lookup: CDR1 MNHEY, CDR2 SMNVEV (reference sequence). V dropped 4 bases and J dropped 5; count of bases not matched to a gene: 6. The CDR3 runs to 16 residues. CDR3 sequence (DNA): TGTGCCAGCAGTTCGACTAGCGGGAGGGCGTGGGAGACCCAGTACTTC. It yields the protein CASSSTSGRAWETQYF.

This chain joins TRBV28 and TRBJ2-1; D call uncertain. This CDR3 is 14 amino acids long. CDR1 and CDR2 (germline): MDHEN, SYDVKM. Trimming stripped 4 bases from V and 4 bases from J, with 11 bases between. CDR3 residues: CASSSLLLYNEQFF. The CDR3 bases are TGTGCCAGCAGTTCTCTATTACTGTACAATGAGCAGTTCTTC.

This rearrangement joins TRBV18 to TRBJ1-1; TRBD1 is a possible D gene (6 bases). V lost 3 bases, J lost 5 bases, and 13 bases lay in between. This CDR3 is 14 amino acids long. Germline CDR1 and CDR2: KGHSH and LQKENI. The chain's CDR3 is CASSPSGAETEAFF. The CDR3 nucleotides read TGTGCCAGCTCACCTTCAGGGGCTGAAACTGAAGCTTTCTTT. Full variable domain (remainder filled in from reference TRBV18 and TRBJ1-1): NAGVMQNPRHLVRRRGQEARLRCSPMKGHSHVYWYRQLPEEGLKFMVYLQKENIIDESGMPKERFSAEFPKEGPSILRIQQVVRGDSAAYFCASSPSGAETEAFFGQGTRLTVV.

This chain links TRBV28 with TRBJ1-2, with 7 positions matching TRBD1. The CDR3 extends over 13 amino acids. Looked up from germline, CDR1 is MDHEN and CDR2 is SYDVKM. After removal of 7 bases from V and 8 bases from J, the junction contained 10 bases not matched to a gene. Here the CDR3 DNA reads TGTGCCAGCACCATCACAGGGGAAAGCGGCTACACCTTC. Its translation: CASTITGESGYTF.

The CDR3 DNA sequence: TGTGCCAGCAGTGAAGCCAATATGCGAAAGACCTATGGCTACACCTTC. Amino acid sequence: CASSEANMRKTYGYTF. V gene TRBV6-1 combines with J gene TRBJ1-2; D unresolved. CDR1 is MNHNS and CDR2 is SASEGT in the germline V gene. This CDR3 has 16 residues. V gave up 0 bases and J gave up 4 bases, with 15 bases separating them.

The V gene is TRBV5-1, the J gene TRBJ2-3; 8 nucleotides agree with TRBD1. V was pared by 2 bases and J by 1 base, with 3 bases of the junction left unmatched. The CDR3 has 15 amino acids. Looked up from germline, CDR1 is SGHRS and CDR2 is YFSETQ. The CDR3 region has the DNA TGCGCCAGCAGCTTCTCGACAGGGGGCACAGATACGCAGTATTTT. This encodes CASSFSTGGTDTQYF.

This clone was seen more than once but under ten times. The chain couples TRBV28 to TRBJ1-5; 7 bases are a match to TRBD1. V trimming: 3 bases; J trimming: 1 base; junction bases outside the gene matches: 0. Per the germline V gene, CDR1 is MDHEN and CDR2 is SYDVKM. There are 14 residues in the CDR3. The CDR3 region has the DNA TGTGCCAGCAGTTTGGGACAGAGCAATCAGCCCCAGCATTTT. Translation gives CASSLGQSNQPQHF.